Presented here are 9 T cell receptor beta chains from one specimen sequenced in a study of pediatric ulcerative colitis (dated by TCRdb to between 2018 and 2021). Library prep was done by the immunoSEQ multiplex PCR assay. TCRdb carries this immuneACCESS record with in-frame sequences only. Its versions omit some clonotypes, under half of them owing to an unresolved V gene in the studies checked, with the rest unexplained. In all, the sample holds roughly 64,000 clones, and 86% of those were seen once. Of the sample, around 3% is held by the ten largest clones. Material for sequencing was blood. The receptors shown here come from a boy younger than 18 with severe ulcerative colitis.

The V gene is TRBV2, the J gene TRBJ1-1, with TRBD1 matching 8 bases. V trimming: 6 bases; J trimming: 1 base; junction bases outside the gene matches: 4. The CDR3 contains 14 residues. CDR1 is SNHLY and CDR2 is FYNNEI in the germline V gene. The DNA of the CDR3 is TGTGCCAGCAGACCAGGGGGCGCGAACACTGAAGCTTTCTTT. Protein: CASRPGGANTEAFF.

The rearrangement links TRBV19 to TRBJ1-1; TRBD1 might be the D (5 bases). The length of the CDR3 is 13 residues. CDR1 LNHDA and CDR2 SQIVND come from the germline V gene (reference sequence). V lost 3 bases to trimming and J lost 11 bases, with 16 bases between them. Written as DNA, the CDR3 is TGTGCCAGTAGTATTGACTCAGGGAAGACGGCTTTCTTT. It is translated as CASSIDSGKTAFF.

The rearrangement links TRBV6-1 to TRBJ1-1, with unresolved D. The CDR3 length is 16 residues. Per the germline V gene, CDR1 is MNHNS and CDR2 is SASEGT. Trimming cost V 4 bases and J 0 bases, with 15 bases left between them. CDR3 amino acids: CASSVTPETLNTEAFF. The CDR3 DNA is TGTGCCAGCAGTGTTACCCCCGAGACTCTGAACACTGAAGCTTTCTTT.

The chain joins TRBV7-9 to TRBJ2-7; D is possibly TRBD2 (6 bases). There are 18 residues in the CDR3. Trimming pared 5 bases from V and 2 bases from J, leaving 25 bases between. CDR1 is SEHNR, CDR2 FQNEAQ, per germline (reference sequence). As DNA, the CDR3 is TGTGCCAGCAGCGCTCAAAACCCCCAAGCGGGTGATCCCTACGAGCAGTACTTC. It codes for CASSAQNPQAGDPYEQYF.

The genes are TRBV29-1 and TRBJ1-4; D possibly corresponds to TRBD1 (5 bases). Trimming removed 1 base at V and 8 bases at J, with 14 bases between. This CDR3 comprises 14 residues. Per germline, CDR1 SQVTM and CDR2 ANQGSEA. The CDR3 spells CSVEVAGEGEKLFF. The CDR3 nucleotides read TGCAGCGTTGAAGTGGCAGGCGAGGGGGAAAAACTGTTTTTT.

The chain combines TRBV28 with TRBJ1-2; 8 nucleotides line up with TRBD1. The V gene's germline CDR1 is MDHEN and CDR2 SYDVKM. Trimming took 5 bases from V and 6 from J; bases not matched to a gene: 8. The CDR3 totals 14 residues. The DNA for the CDR3 is TGTGCCAGCAGTGTCAGGGGGCGATCAGATGGCTACACCTTC. Translated: CASSVRGRSDGYTF.

The chain links TRBV5-4 to TRBJ2-3, with 12 bases lining up with TRBD2. The V segment lost 4 bases and the J segment 4 bases; nucleotides outside the gene matches: 4. The CDR3 has 15 residues. Germline V CDR1 and CDR2: SGHNT, YYREEE (reference sequence). The CDR3 coding sequence is TGTGCCAGCAGCCCCCTAGCGGGAGGGCCAGATACGCAGTATTTT. It is translated as CASSPLAGGPDTQYF.

The rearrangement joins TRBV19 to TRBJ1-4, with D perhaps matching TRBD1 (6 bases). Germline CDR1 reads LNHDA; CDR2 reads SQIVND (reference sequence). V was shortened by 3 bases and J by 8 bases, with 16 bases between the two germline ends. This CDR3 contains 15 residues. The CDR3 nucleotides are TGTGCCAGTAGTATGATAGGGGGTTGGGAAGAAAAACTGTTTTTT. As protein: CASSMIGGWEEKLFF. The full variable domain, its missing parts supplied by reference TRBV19 and TRBJ1-4, is DGGITQSPKYLFRKEGQNVTLSCEQNLNHDAMYWYRQDPGQGLRLIYYSQIVNDFQKGDIAEGYSVSREKKESFPLTVTSAQKNPTAFYLCASSMIGGWEEKLFFGSGTQLSVL.

V is TRBV5-1 and J is TRBJ2-7; possibly TRBD1 for D (5 bases). This CDR3 region has 14 residues. Germline CDR1 is SGHRS and CDR2 is YFSETQ. V was cut by 4 bases and J by 3 bases, with 14 bases left in between. The chain's CDR3 is CASSHVDRVYEQYF. DNA for the CDR3: TGCGCCAGCAGCCATGTAGACAGAGTCTACGAGCAGTACTTC. Full variable domain (missing parts from reference TRBV5-1 and TRBJ2-7): KAGVTQTPRYLIKTRGQQVTLSCSPISGHRSVSWYQQTPGQGLQFLFEYFSETQRNKGNFPGRFSGRQFSNSRSEMNVSTLELGDSALYLCASSHVDRVYEQYFGPGTRLTVT.